The 27 T cell receptor beta chains below come from one sample, sequenced in a study of cytomegalovirus exposure and HLA in healthy donors (dated by TCRdb to 2016 to 2017). Library creation used the immunoSEQ multiplex PCR assay. The multiplex PCR relied on a mix of 60 forward primers for TCR Vbeta segments and 13 reverse primers for TCR Jbeta segments. Imported from immuneACCESS, the table was reduced by TCRdb to in-frame sequences with V and J called. These copies leave out some clones; in studies compared against another copy, an unresolved V gene accounts for under half, and the cause of the remainder is not known. Here the sample has under 150,000 clones; 79% occur a single time. The ten top clones hold more than 0.95% of the sample. Sequenced material: PBMCs. Source of these receptors: a man aged 18 to 30 in good health and CMV-seronegative.

The chain combines TRBV19 with TRBJ1-6; D gene ambiguous. CDR1 is LNHDA and CDR2 is SQIVND in the germline V gene (reference sequence). The V end lost 4 bases, the J end lost 0 bases, and 4 bases lay between the germline ends. The CDR3 contains 14 residues. In nucleotides, the CDR3 is TGTGCCAGTAGTACCCGCTCCTATAATTCACCCCTCCACTTT. Its translation is CASSTRSYNSPLHF.

This clone was seen once. V and J are TRBV27 and TRBJ2-5; TRBD2 matches at 8 bases. The germline CDR1 and CDR2 sequences are MNHEY and SMNVEV (reference sequence). The CDR3 covers 15 residues. The ends lost 5 bases at V and 3 bases at J; junction bases unmatched: 8. CDR3 sequence (DNA): TGTGCCAGCAGTAGGGGAGGCGGGGGGAAAGAGACCCAGTACTTC. Its translation is CASSRGGGGKETQYF.

This clone has a handful of counts. The chain couples TRBV2 to TRBJ1-5, with 10 bases lining up with TRBD1. The CDR3 covers 17 residues. Germline V gene sequence: CDR1 SNHLY, CDR2 FYNNEI. The ends lost 5 bases at V and 4 bases at J; junction bases unmatched: 11. CDR3 protein: CASSNPGQGPFNQPQHF. The CDR3 coding sequence is TGTGCCAGCAGTAACCCGGGACAGGGGCCCTTTAATCAGCCCCAGCATTTT.

Only a few counts were recorded for this clone. This chain uses TRBV4-3 with TRBJ1-1; 7 bases map to TRBD1. The trim removed 4 bases at V and 5 bases at J, leaving 7 bases unmatched. Germline V CDR1 and CDR2: LGHNA, YSLEER. This CDR3 spans 14 amino acids. CDR3 protein: CASSLRTGRTEAFF. CDR3 sequence (DNA): TGCGCCAGCAGCCTGCGGACAGGACGAACTGAAGCTTTCTTT.

The chain recombines TRBV7-9 with TRBJ1-4; TRBD1 might be the D (6 bases). Between the trimmed V and J ends, which lost 2 bases and 7 bases, there was a span of 14 bases. Germline CDR1 is SEHNR and CDR2 is FQNEAQ (reference sequence). CDR3 length equals 15 residues. CDR3 amino acids: CASSLRGSGSEKLFF. The DNA for the CDR3 is TGTGCCAGCAGCTTAAGGGGGAGCGGAAGTGAAAAACTGTTTTTT.

V usage is TRBV5-5 and J usage is TRBJ2-7, with TRBD2 as a possible D gene (5 bases). The germline CDR1 and CDR2 sequences are SGHKS and YYEKEE (reference sequence). The CDR3 length is 14 residues. Trimming stripped 0 bases from V and 7 bases from J, with 14 bases between. For the CDR3, the DNA is TGTGCCAGCAGCTTGGTTCTGAGAGGGTCGGAGCAGTACTTC. This encodes CASSLVLRGSEQYF.

The gene calls are TRBV11-3 and TRBJ1-1; 7 positions match TRBD1. V gave up 5 bases and J gave up 10 bases; unmatched junction bases: 10. Germline V gene lookup returns CDR1 SGHNT and CDR2 YENEEA. The length of the CDR3 is 13 residues. The CDR3 region has the DNA TGTGCCAGCAGCAATACAGGGGTTTCGGGAGCTTTCTTT. Translated: CASSNTGVSGAFF.

This clone was seen just once. V gene TRBV11-3 combines with J gene TRBJ1-5, with 10 nucleotides matching TRBD1. CDR1 and CDR2 from the germline V gene are SGHNT and YENEEA. The ends lost 5 bases at V and 6 bases at J; junction bases unmatched: 10. The CDR3 runs to 16 residues. The CDR3 DNA sequence: TGTGCCAGCAGCCCTCCCCCGGGACAGGGGAGTCAGCCCCAGCATTTT. It yields the protein CASSPPPGQGSQPQHF.

The chain has TRBV29-1 and TRBJ2-7; D might be TRBD1 (5 bases). CDR3 length: 13 residues. Trimming took 4 bases from V and 3 from J, leaving 13 bases between them. CDR1 is SQVTM and CDR2 is ANQGSEA in the germline V gene. CDR3 nucleotide sequence: TGCAGCGTTGCCCCAGAGACAGACTACGAGCAGTACTTC. Amino acids: CSVAPETDYEQYF.

V usage is TRBV6-5 and J usage is TRBJ2-7, with D possibly TRBD1 on 5 matching bases. Germline V lookup: CDR1 MNHEY, CDR2 SVGAGI. V was cut by 5 bases and J by 8 bases, with 10 bases left in between. The CDR3 extends over 11 amino acids. DNA for the CDR3: TGTGCCAGCAGTGCAGGGTTCAAGCAGTACTTC. This sequence encodes CASSAGFKQYF.

The J gene is TRBJ1-1, the V gene TRBV19; 9 bases fit TRBD1. Germline V lookup: CDR1 LNHDA, CDR2 SQIVND (reference sequence). CDR3 length: 15 residues. Losses at the gene ends were 6 bases for V and 0 bases for J; bases not matched to a gene: 5. The CDR3, as DNA: TGTGCCAGTAGGAGACAGGGGGAAGTGAACACTGAAGCTTTCTTT. This codes for CASRRQGEVNTEAFF. Supplemented by reference TRBV19 and TRBJ1-1, the full variable domain reads DGGITQSPKYLFRKEGQNVTLSCEQNLNHDAMYWYRQDPGQGLRLIYYSQIVNDFQKGDIAEGYSVSREKKESFPLTVTSAQKNPTAFYLCASRRQGEVNTEAFFGQGTRLTVV.

This rearrangement joins TRBV7-2 to TRBJ1-1; 11 nucleotides match TRBD1. V shed 5 bases and J 12 bases; nucleotides not matched to a gene: 11. The CDR3 runs to 14 residues. CDR1 SGHTA and CDR2 FQGNSA come from the germline V gene. This CDR3 reads CASSLSPGTGGTFF. The CDR3 bases are TGTGCCAGCAGCCTGTCGCCCGGGACAGGGGGGACTTTCTTT.

This clone was found once. V is TRBV5-1 and J is TRBJ2-1; 7 bases agree with TRBD2. V shed 4 bases, J shed 2 bases, and the junction held 9 bases outside the gene matches. From germline, CDR1 is SGHRS and CDR2 YFSETQ. CDR3 length: 16 amino acids. CDR3 DNA: TGCGCCAGCAGCCCTAGCGGCGATTTCCCCTACAATGAGCAGTTCTTC. It translates to CASSPSGDFPYNEQFF. The full variable domain, with the rest looked up from reference TRBV5-1 and TRBJ2-1, is KAGVTQTPRYLIKTRGQQVTLSCSPISGHRSVSWYQQTPGQGLQFLFEYFSETQRNKGNFPGRFSGRQFSNSRSEMNVSTLELGDSALYLCASSPSGDFPYNEQFFGPGTRLTVL.

The chain joins TRBV4-2 to TRBJ2-7; 7 positions agree with TRBD1. The CDR3 consists of 14 residues. Per the germline V gene, CDR1 is LGHNA and CDR2 is YNFKEQ. Unmatched junction bases numbered 2, after V lost 2 bases and J lost 1 base. Here the CDR3 DNA reads TGTGCCAGCAGCCAACCGGGACAGTCCTACGAGCAGTACTTC. Encoded protein: CASSQPGQSYEQYF.

The chain uses TRBV15 and TRBJ1-2; perhaps TRBD1 as D (6 bases). The CDR3 is made up of 15 amino acids. V was trimmed by 1 base and J by 8 bases, leaving 17 bases between them. From germline, CDR1 is LNHNV and CDR2 YYDKDF (reference sequence). This CDR3 reads CATSRAWRGGYGYTF. The CDR3 DNA sequence: TGTGCCACCAGCAGAGCGTGGAGGGGGGGTTACGGCTACACCTTC.

This clone occurred once. This chain joins TRBV5-4 and TRBJ1-6, with 8 bases aligning to TRBD1. The germline V gene has CDR1 SGHNT and CDR2 YYREEE (reference sequence). The CDR3 has 15 residues. Trimming took 4 bases from V and 17 from J; bases not matched to a gene: 17. CDR3 sequence reads: CASSPSLGQGSAFHF. As DNA, the CDR3 is TGTGCCAGCAGCCCAAGTCTCGGACAGGGTTCCGCTTTCCACTTT.

This clone has just a few counts. The CDR3 DNA sequence: TGTGCCAGCAGTCAAATACAGGGAATCGGGGAGCTGTTTTTT. Its protein product is CASSQIQGIGELFF. V usage is TRBV2 and J usage is TRBJ2-2; possibly TRBD1 for D (6 bases). V lost 5 bases and J 7 bases, leaving 14 bases between the germline ends. Germline-derived CDR1 and CDR2 are SNHLY and FYNNEI. This CDR3 comprises 14 residues.

The chain combines TRBV6-1 with TRBJ2-4, with 8 nucleotides matching TRBD1. The CDR3 has 17 amino acids. CDR1 and CDR2 (germline): MNHNS, SASEGT. Germline trimming cut 0 bases from V and 8 bases from J; bases unmatched to any gene: 12. This CDR3 is CASSEAVPSGGPYIQYF. The CDR3 DNA follows: TGTGCCAGCAGTGAAGCGGTTCCTTCAGGGGGCCCCTACATTCAGTACTTC.

V is TRBV5-6 and J is TRBJ1-3, with D perhaps TRBD1 (6 bases). The CDR3 has 16 residues. With 0 bases removed from V and 0 bases from J, the gap between germline ends came to 10 bases. The V gene's germline CDR1 is SGHDT and CDR2 YYEEEE. This chain's CDR3 is CASSLVGAHSGNTIYF. In nucleotides, the CDR3 is TGTGCCAGCAGCTTGGTGGGGGCCCACTCTGGAAACACCATATATTTT.

The CDR3 nucleotides read TGTGCCAGCAGCCCCCCGGGGAGTAGCGGCATACATACGCAGTATTTT. Its protein product is CASSPPGSSGIHTQYF. The chain has TRBV5-4 and TRBJ2-3, with a tentative D call TRBD2 (6 bases). Trimming left V 4 bases short and J 7 bases short, with 22 bases between. The CDR3 is 16 amino acids. In germline, CDR1 is SGHNT, CDR2 YYREEE (reference sequence). The variable domain in full, with the rest retrieved from reference TRBV5-4 and TRBJ2-3, is ETGVTQSPTHLIKTRGQQVTLRCSSQSGHNTVSWYQQALGQGPQFIFQYYREEENGRGNFPPRFSGLQFPNYSSELNVNALELDDSALYLCASSPPGSSGIHTQYFGPGTRLTVL.

V and J are TRBV30 and TRBJ2-7, with 12 bases aligning to TRBD1. This CDR3 is built from 15 residues. The ends lost 7 bases at V and 4 bases at J; junction bases unmatched: 11. Germline V gene sequence: CDR1 GTSNPN, CDR2 SVGIG (reference sequence). The CDR3 is CASTGGTGGAYEQYF. In DNA form, the CDR3 reads TGTGCCTCCACTGGCGGGACAGGGGGCGCGTACGAGCAGTACTTC. The variable domain in full, with the rest retrieved from reference TRBV30 and TRBJ2-7, is SQTIHQWPATLVQPVGSPLSLECTVEGTSNPNLYWYRQAAGRGLQLLFYSVGIGQISSEVPQNLSASRPQDRQFILSSKKLLLSDSGFYLCASTGGTGGAYEQYFGPGTRLTVT.

This sequence joins TRBV5-1 and TRBJ2-7, with D tentatively TRBD1 (5 bases). The CDR3 consists of 16 residues. The ends were cut back, 4 bases at V and 0 bases at J, with 17 bases in the middle. Germline loops: CDR1 SGHRS, CDR2 YFSETQ. The CDR3 reads CASSQFDRGPSYEQYF. Written as DNA, the CDR3 is TGCGCCAGCAGCCAATTCGACAGAGGCCCCTCCTACGAGCAGTACTTC.

The chain combines TRBV6-1 with TRBJ1-2; 11 nucleotides align to TRBD1. V was clipped by 4 bases and J by 2 bases; unmatched bases: 3. Germline CDR1 MNHNS, CDR2 SASEGT. CDR3 length equals 15 residues. The CDR3 DNA is TGTGCCAGCAGTGTTGGGACAGGGGGAAACTATGGCTACACCTTC. It yields the protein CASSVGTGGNYGYTF.

This chain connects TRBV20-1 to TRBJ1-2, with D possibly matching TRBD1 (5 bases). Looked up from germline, CDR1 is DFQATT and CDR2 is SNEGSKA (reference sequence). The V end was cut by 5 bases, the J end by 8 bases, with 6 bases between. The CDR3 extends over 9 amino acids. The CDR3 spells CSASGGYTF. The CDR3 coding sequence is TGCAGTGCTTCAGGGGGCTACACCTTC.

The gene calls are TRBV2 and TRBJ2-1; 7 bases line up with TRBD2. This CDR3 is 16 amino acids long. The J segment lost 2 bases and the V segment lost 8 bases, leaving 12 bases of the junction unmatched. Germline V gene lookup returns CDR1 SNHLY and CDR2 FYNNEI. The CDR3 DNA follows: TGTGCCAGCCTGCGGGGGTGGCATGCTCCCTACAATGAGCAGTTCTTC. Translating it yields CASLRGWHAPYNEQFF.

This clone showed up just a few times. This sample also contains other DNA sequences that code for the same CDR3. The J gene is TRBJ2-6, the V gene TRBV9; tentatively, D is TRBD1 (5 bases). CDR3 length: 15 residues. The V gene lost 2 bases and the J gene lost 0 bases, with 6 bases spanning the gap. The germline V gene has CDR1 SGDLS and CDR2 YYNGEE. The CDR3 is CASSVTGSGANVLTF. CDR3 nucleotides: TGTGCCAGCAGCGTCACAGGCTCTGGGGCCAACGTCCTGACTTTC.

This clone was observed at least ten times. The chain couples TRBV29-1 to TRBJ1-1, with D uncertain. The CDR3 sequence is 13 residues long. Trimming removed 6 bases from V and 2 bases from J, with 13 bases in between. CDR1 SQVTM and CDR2 ANQGSEA come from the germline V gene. CDR3 residues: CSVPSEGNTEAFF. The CDR3 region has the DNA TGCAGCGTCCCGTCGGAGGGAAACACTGAAGCTTTCTTT.